This T cell receptor beta chain was sequenced during a study of blood T cell repertoires in COVID-19. Whole-study context: COVID-19 samples collected from the United States, Italy and Spain covered acute and convalescent phases. PBMCs, B-cell-depleted T cells, or T cells provided the cDNA or gDNA that made up the material.

In the original processing: The authors estimated nucleated cell counts from reference gene primer amplification. Method: immunoSEQ multiplex PCR; TCRdb's copy keeps in-frame clones and lacks some. V and J calls and clone size follow that table, whereas D and trimming were derived from the DNA. The sample carries fewer than 110,000 clones, around 88% recorded once. Trimming stripped 8 bases from V and 5 bases from J, with 19 bases between. Looked up from germline, CDR1 is MDHEN and CDR2 is SYDVKM. The CDR3 runs 15 residues. This rearrangement joins TRBV28 to TRBJ2-4; no reliable D call. This TCR came from a man aged 50 or older with active or convalescent COVID-19. Sequenced sample: peripheral blood. DNA of the CDR3: TGTGCCAGCTCTGAGGCGCAACTATTTCAAAACATTCAGTACTTC. Its translation: CASSEAQLFQNIQYF.